This T cell receptor beta chain was obtained from a study of early T cells in non-severe SARS-CoV-2 infection. The study, taken as a whole, reports: Matches to VDJdb favored anti-spike CD8 responses and missed private and CD4 specificities.

With V trimmed by 5 bases and J by 2 bases, 5 bases remained unmatched. Germline CDR1 DFQATT, CDR2 SNEGSKA (reference sequence). This CDR3 contains 17 residues. This clonotype occurred a few times. Its cognate antigen is unknown. TCRdb redid the calling of the 5' RACE reads with MiXCR, one entry per CDR3 protein. The sample consists of tens of thousands of distinct CDR3 sequences, 10% of them appearing once. The source is an adult who was a healthcare worker with PCR-confirmed SARS-CoV-2 infection or an uninfected control (not recorded which). The chain couples TRBV20-1 to TRBJ2-6, with TRBD2 identical over 14 bases. The sequences come from whole blood, collected at baseline. The DNA of the CDR3 is TGCAGTGCTCTAGGGACTAGCGGGAGTCCTGGGGCCAACGTCCTGACTTTC. Protein: CSALGTSGSPGANVLTF.